This TCR beta chain was identified during a study of shared clonotypes between healthy human individuals. In the study overall: Each donor's CD4 naive and CD4 memory cells filled three plates apiece, CD8 naive two, and CD8 memory one. Study-level points and caveats: Non-shared clonotypes had lower generation probabilities than clonotypes shared by all four sorted-subset donors. Rarefaction showed that sequencing of sorted subsets was incomplete (despite large depth).

Germline V gene sequence: CDR1 MNHNY, CDR2 SVGAGI (reference sequence). The CDR3 contains 14 residues. Germline trimming cut 0 bases from V and 7 bases from J; bases unmatched to any gene: 3. The method was immunoSEQ multiplex PCR; TCRdb's version includes in-frame clones alone and lacks a portion of them. This sample has roughly 1.4 million clones; about 98.5% occur once, and the top ten carry about 0.4%. For this clone: Antigen: not known.

Sequences were obtained from naive CD4+ T cells sorted from blood. Subset reported: CD45RA+ positively selected. The clonotype comes from a man aged 25-40 years in good health. The chain links TRBV6-6 to TRBJ1-5, with 7 positions matching TRBD1. CDR3 coding DNA: TGTGCCAGCAGTTACTCGCAGGGGGAGCAGCCCCAGCATTTT. As protein: CASSYSQGEQPQHF.